The sequence of this T cell receptor (beta chain) was determined in a study of blood T cell repertoires in COVID-19. Overall study: COVID-19 samples collected from the United States, Italy and Spain covered acute and convalescent phases.

Per the original data handling: Reference gene primer amplification gave nucleated cell count estimates. The data were produced by immunoSEQ multiplex PCR, yet TCRdb's version contains in-frame clones alone and is incomplete. Clone size and V and J calls were adopted from that table, with D and trimming inferred from the DNA. Of some 350,000 clones in the sample, 80% to 90% were seen once. Participants, 18 to 89 years old, spanned under 25 US areas. What the recovered Cohort 3 donors had was two negative PCRs, clearance, or symptom resolution. Trimming left V 1 base short and J 5 bases short, with 12 bases between. Germline CDR1 SGHKS, CDR2 YYEKEE (reference sequence). This CDR3 contains 15 residues.

Sequences were obtained from PBMCs or T cells enriched from blood (not recorded which). The receptor was derived from a man between 25 and 39 years old who had recovered from COVID-19. The chain employs TRBV5-5 and TRBJ2-2, with D perhaps TRBD1 (6 bases). This CDR3 reads CASSLSLRGTGELFF. CDR3 bases: TGTGCCAGCAGCTTGAGTCTAAGGGGGACCGGGGAGCTGTTTTTT.